This T cell receptor (beta chain) was retrieved from a study of T cell responses to AZD1222 COVID-19 vaccine. The study, taken as a whole, reports: Repertoires were obtained solely post-peak T cell response. A reported finding is that nearly half of spike-specific TCRs target unmutated variant regions. Baseline serostatus was positive in only six AZD1222 recipients.

Remarks on this clone: Its specificity is unknown.

Pooled samples include second doses given at about 4 or 12 weeks. The repertoire was sequenced with immunoSEQ multiplex PCR; TCRdb's copy has only in-frame clones and lacks some. This sample has 95,000 to 150,000 clones, with around 92% found just once. The sequence was obtained from an adult who received the AZD1222 COVID-19 vaccine. The starting material was peripheral blood, obtained 28 days after the second AZD1222 dose.

The CDR3 nucleotides are TGTGCCAGCAGTTTTGGACAGGGGGCAAACATTCAGTACTTC. Translated, it gives CASSFGQGANIQYF. The chain carries TRBV6-6 and TRBJ2-4, with 11 bases matching TRBD1. The trim removed 4 bases at V and 6 bases at J, leaving 2 bases unmatched. The CDR3 is 14 amino acids. Germline V gives CDR1 MNHNY, CDR2 SVGAGI (reference sequence).